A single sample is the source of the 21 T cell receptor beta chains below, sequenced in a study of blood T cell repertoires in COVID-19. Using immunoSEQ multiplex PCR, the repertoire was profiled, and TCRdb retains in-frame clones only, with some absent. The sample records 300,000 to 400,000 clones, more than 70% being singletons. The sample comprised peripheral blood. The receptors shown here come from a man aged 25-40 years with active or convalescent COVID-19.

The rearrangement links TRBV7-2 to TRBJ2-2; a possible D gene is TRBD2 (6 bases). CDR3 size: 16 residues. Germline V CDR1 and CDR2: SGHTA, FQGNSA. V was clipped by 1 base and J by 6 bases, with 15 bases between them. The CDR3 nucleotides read TGTGCCAGCAGCTTAGGGGTTAGCGGAAGGGCCGGGGAGCTGTTTTTT. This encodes CASSLGVSGRAGELFF. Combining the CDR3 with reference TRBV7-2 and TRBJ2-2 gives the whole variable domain GAGVSQSPSNKVTEKGKDVELRCDPISGHTALYWYRQSLGQGLEFLIYFQGNSAPDKSGLPSDRFSAERTGGSVSTLTIQRTQQEDSAVYLCASSLGVSGRAGELFFGEGSRLTVL.

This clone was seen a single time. The CDR3 DNA sequence: TGCAGCGTGCTAACAGCTTTCAATACGCAGTATTTT. The encoded protein is CSVLTAFNTQYF. The rearrangement links TRBV29-1 to TRBJ2-3; D gene uncertain. The CDR3 loop spans 12 amino acids. The V gene's germline CDR1 is SQVTM and CDR2 ANQGSEA. Trimming took 6 bases from V and 7 from J, leaving 14 bases between them.

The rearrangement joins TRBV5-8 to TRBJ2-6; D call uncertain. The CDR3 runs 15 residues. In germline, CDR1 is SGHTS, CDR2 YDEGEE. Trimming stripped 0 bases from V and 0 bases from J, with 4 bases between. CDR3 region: CASSLDYSGANVLTF. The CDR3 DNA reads TGTGCCAGCAGCTTGGACTACTCTGGGGCCAACGTCCTGACTTTC.

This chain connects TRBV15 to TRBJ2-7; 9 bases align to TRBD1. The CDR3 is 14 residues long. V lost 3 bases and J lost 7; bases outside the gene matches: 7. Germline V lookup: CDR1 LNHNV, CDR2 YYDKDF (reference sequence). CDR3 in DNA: TGTGCCACCAGCAGGAGGACAGGGGTAGGGGAGCAGTACTTC. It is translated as CATSRRTGVGEQYF.

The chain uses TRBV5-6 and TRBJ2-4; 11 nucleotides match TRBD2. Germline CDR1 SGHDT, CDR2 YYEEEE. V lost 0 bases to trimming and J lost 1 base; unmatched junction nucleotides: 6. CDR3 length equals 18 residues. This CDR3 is CASSLEIAGGPAKNIQYF. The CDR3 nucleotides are TGTGCCAGCAGCTTGGAGATAGCGGGGGGGCCGGCCAAAAACATTCAGTACTTC.

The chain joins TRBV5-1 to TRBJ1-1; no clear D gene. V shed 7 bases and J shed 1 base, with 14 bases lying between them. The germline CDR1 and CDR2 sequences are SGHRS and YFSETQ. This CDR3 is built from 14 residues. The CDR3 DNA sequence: TGCGCCAGCTCAAGCGGCACAGCGAACACTGAAGCTTTCTTT. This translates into CASSSGTANTEAFF.

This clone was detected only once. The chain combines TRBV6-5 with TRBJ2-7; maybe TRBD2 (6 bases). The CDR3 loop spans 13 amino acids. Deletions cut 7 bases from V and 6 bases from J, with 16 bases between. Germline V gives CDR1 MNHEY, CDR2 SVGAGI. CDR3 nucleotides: TGTGCCAGCACCTTACGGCCCGGGGGCGAGCAGTACTTC. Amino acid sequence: CASTLRPGGEQYF.

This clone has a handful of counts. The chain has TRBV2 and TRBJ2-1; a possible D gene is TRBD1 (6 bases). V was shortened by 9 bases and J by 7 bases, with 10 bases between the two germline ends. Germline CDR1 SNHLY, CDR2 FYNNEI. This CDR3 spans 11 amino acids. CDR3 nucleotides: TGTGCCAGAAACAGGGAAAATGAGCAGTTCTTC. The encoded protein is CARNRENEQFF.

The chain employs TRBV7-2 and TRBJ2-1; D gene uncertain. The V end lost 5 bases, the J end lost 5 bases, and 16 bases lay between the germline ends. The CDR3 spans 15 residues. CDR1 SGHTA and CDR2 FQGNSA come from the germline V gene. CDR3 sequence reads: CASSARVWRDNEQFF. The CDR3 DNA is TGTGCCAGCAGCGCCCGGGTTTGGAGAGACAATGAGCAGTTCTTC.

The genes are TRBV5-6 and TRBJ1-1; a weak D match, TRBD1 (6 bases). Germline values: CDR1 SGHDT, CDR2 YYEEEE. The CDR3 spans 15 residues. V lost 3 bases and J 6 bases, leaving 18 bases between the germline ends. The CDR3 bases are TGTGCCAGCAGCTCTTATGACAGGAGGATTTCTGAAGCTTTCTTT. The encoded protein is CASSSYDRRISEAFF.

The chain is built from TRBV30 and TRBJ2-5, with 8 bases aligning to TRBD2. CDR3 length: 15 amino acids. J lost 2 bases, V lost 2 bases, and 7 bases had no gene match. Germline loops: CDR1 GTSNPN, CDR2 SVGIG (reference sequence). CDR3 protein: CAWSPVAGKQETQYF. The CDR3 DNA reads TGTGCCTGGAGTCCGGTAGCGGGGAAACAAGAGACCCAGTACTTC.

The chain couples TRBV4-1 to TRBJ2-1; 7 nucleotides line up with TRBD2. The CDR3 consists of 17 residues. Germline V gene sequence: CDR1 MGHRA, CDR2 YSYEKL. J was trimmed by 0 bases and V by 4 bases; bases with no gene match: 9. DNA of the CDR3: TGCGCCAGCAGCCCCTCGGGGCGCGGGGGCTCCTACAATGAGCAGTTCTTC. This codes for CASSPSGRGGSYNEQFF.

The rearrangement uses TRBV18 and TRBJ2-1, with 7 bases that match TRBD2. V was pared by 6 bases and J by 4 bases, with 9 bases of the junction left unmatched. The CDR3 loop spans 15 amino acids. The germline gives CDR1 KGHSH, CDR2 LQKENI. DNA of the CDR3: TGTGCCAGCTCCCCGGGGGGTTCGCGTTACAATGAGCAGTTCTTC. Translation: CASSPGGSRYNEQFF.

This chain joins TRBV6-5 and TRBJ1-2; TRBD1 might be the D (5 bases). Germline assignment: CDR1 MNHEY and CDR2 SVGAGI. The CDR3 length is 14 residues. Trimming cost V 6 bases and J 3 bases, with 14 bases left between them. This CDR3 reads CASSIRGRDYGYTF. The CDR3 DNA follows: TGTGCCAGCAGCATAAGGGGTAGGGACTATGGCTACACCTTC.

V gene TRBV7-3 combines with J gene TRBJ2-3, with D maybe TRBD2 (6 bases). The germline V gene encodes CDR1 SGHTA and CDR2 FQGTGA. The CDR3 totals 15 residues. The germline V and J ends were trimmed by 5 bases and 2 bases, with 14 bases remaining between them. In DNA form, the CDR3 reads TGTGCCAGCAGCCGCCGGGACTCCCCCACAGATACGCAGTATTTT. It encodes CASSRRDSPTDTQYF. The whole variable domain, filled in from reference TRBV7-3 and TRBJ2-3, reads GAGVSQTPSNKVTEKGKYVELRCDPISGHTALYWYRQSLGQGPEFLIYFQGTGAADDSGLPNDRFFAVRPEGSVSTLKIQRTERGDSAVYLCASSRRDSPTDTQYFGPGTRLTVL.

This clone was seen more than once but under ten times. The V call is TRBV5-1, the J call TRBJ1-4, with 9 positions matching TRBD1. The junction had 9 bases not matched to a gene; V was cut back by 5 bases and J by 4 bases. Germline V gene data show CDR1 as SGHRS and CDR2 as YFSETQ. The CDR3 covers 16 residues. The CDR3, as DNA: TGCGCCAGCAGGGATAACCCGGGACAGGGTAATGAAAAACTGTTTTTT. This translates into CASRDNPGQGNEKLFF. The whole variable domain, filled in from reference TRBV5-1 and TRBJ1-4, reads KAGVTQTPRYLIKTRGQQVTLSCSPISGHRSVSWYQQTPGQGLQFLFEYFSETQRNKGNFPGRFSGRQFSNSRSEMNVSTLELGDSALYLCASRDNPGQGNEKLFFGSGTQLSVL.

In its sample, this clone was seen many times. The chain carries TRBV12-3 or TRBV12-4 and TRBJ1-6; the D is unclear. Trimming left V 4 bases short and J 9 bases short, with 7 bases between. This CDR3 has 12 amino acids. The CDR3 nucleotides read TGTGCCAGCAGTTCCTCTTCTTCACCCCTCCACTTT. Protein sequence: CASSSSSSPLHF.

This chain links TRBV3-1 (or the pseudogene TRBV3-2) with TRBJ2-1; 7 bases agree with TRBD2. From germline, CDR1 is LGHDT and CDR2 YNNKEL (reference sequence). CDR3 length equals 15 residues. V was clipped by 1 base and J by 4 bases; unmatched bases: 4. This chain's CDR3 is CASSQGGGQYNEQFF. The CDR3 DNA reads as TGTGCCAGCAGCCAAGGGGGGGGTCAGTACAATGAGCAGTTCTTC.

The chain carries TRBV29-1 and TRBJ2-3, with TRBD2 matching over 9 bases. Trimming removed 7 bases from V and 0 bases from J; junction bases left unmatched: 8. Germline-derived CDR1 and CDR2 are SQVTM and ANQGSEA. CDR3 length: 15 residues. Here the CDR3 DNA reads TGCAGCGGTACCGGGACTAGCAGTAGCACAGATACGCAGTATTTT. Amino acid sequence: CSGTGTSSSTDTQYF.

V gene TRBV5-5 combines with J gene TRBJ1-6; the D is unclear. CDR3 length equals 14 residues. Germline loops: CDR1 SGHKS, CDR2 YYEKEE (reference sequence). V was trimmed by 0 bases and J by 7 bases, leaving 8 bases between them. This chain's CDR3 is CASSLGDTNSPLHF. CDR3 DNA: TGTGCCAGCAGCTTGGGAGACACCAATTCACCCCTCCACTTT. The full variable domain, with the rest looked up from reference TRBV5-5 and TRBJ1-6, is DAGVTQSPTHLIKTRGQQVTLRCSPISGHKSVSWYQQVLGQGPQFIFQYYEKEERGRGNFPDRFSARQFPNYSSELNVNALLLGDSALYLCASSLGDTNSPLHFGNGTRLTVT.

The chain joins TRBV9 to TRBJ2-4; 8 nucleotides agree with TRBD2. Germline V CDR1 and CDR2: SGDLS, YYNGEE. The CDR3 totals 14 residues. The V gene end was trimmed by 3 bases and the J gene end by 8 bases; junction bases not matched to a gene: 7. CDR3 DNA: TGTGCCAGCAGCGCCGGGGGACTAGTGGACATTCAGTACTTC. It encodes CASSAGGLVDIQYF.